This T cell receptor (beta chain) derives from a study of CD8+ T cells in alopecia areata. General observations from the study: The study also sequences resident alphabeta T cells of normal skin in scalp samples.

The CDR3 is made up of 14 amino acids. The germline CDR1 and CDR2 sequences are SGDLS and YYNGEE. V gave up 4 bases and J gave up 3 bases; unmatched junction bases: 5. On this clone itself: What it binds is not known.

Isolated RNA was reverse transcribed into cDNA used as the sequencing template. TCRdb keeps only in-frame clones here, not all; method: immunoSEQ multiplex PCR. Among around 250,000 clones listed, around two thirds were seen once. The sequences come from CD4+ T cells sorted from blood, collected at week 0. The chain employs TRBV9 and TRBJ1-1; TRBD1 aligns across 8 bases. This receptor was taken from a human donor with alopecia areata. CDR3 in amino acids: CASSPQGGDTEAFF. DNA for the CDR3: TGTGCCAGCAGCCCACAGGGGGGAGACACTGAAGCTTTCTTT.